Listed here are 13 T cell receptor beta chains from one sample, sequenced in a study of blood T cell repertoires in COVID-19. The data were produced by immunoSEQ multiplex PCR, yet TCRdb's version contains in-frame clones alone and is incomplete. This table has 150,000 to 200,000 clones, around 76% appearing once. The sequenced sample was peripheral blood. The receptors shown here come from a woman aged 70-85 years with acute or convalescent COVID-19.

The sample holds a few counts of this clone. V and J are TRBV11-2 and TRBJ2-7, with 7 bases matching TRBD1. The CDR3 covers 13 residues. The V gene end was trimmed by 3 bases and the J gene end by 3 bases; junction bases not matched to a gene: 2. Germline-derived CDR1 and CDR2 are SGHAT and FQNNGV. The CDR3 sequence is CASSLGTVYEQYF. The CDR3 DNA follows: TGTGCCAGCAGCTTGGGGACAGTCTACGAGCAGTACTTC.

DNA for the CDR3: TGTGCCAGCTCACCATCTCAGGGGCGCAAGTATGGCTACACCTTC. Encoded protein: CASSPSQGRKYGYTF. The V call is TRBV18, the J call TRBJ1-2, with D possibly matching TRBD1 (6 bases). From germline, CDR1 is KGHSH and CDR2 LQKENI. The V end was cut by 2 bases, the J end by 5 bases, with 15 bases between. This CDR3 contains 15 residues.

The gene calls are TRBV19 and TRBJ1-4; tentatively, D is TRBD1 (6 bases). V was clipped by 5 bases and J by 4 bases, with 11 bases between them. Germline V lookup: CDR1 LNHDA, CDR2 SQIVND (reference sequence). The CDR3 length is 14 residues. CDR3 loop: CASSRTDLNEKLFF. The CDR3 bases are TGTGCCAGTAGTCGGACAGATCTTAATGAAAAACTGTTTTTT. The full variable domain, its missing parts supplied by reference TRBV19 and TRBJ1-4, is DGGITQSPKYLFRKEGQNVTLSCEQNLNHDAMYWYRQDPGQGLRLIYYSQIVNDFQKGDIAEGYSVSREKKESFPLTVTSAQKNPTAFYLCASSRTDLNEKLFFGSGTQLSVL.

As for this clone: One junction end disagrees with the germline gene, perhaps due to a read error. This chain connects TRBV3-1 (or the pseudogene TRBV3-2) to TRBJ1-6; D uncertain. This CDR3 comprises 13 residues. In germline, CDR1 is LGHDT, CDR2 YNNKEL (reference sequence). The CDR3 protein is CASSKERNSPLHF. The DNA for the CDR3 is TGTGCCAGCAGCAAAGAGCGGAATTCACCCCTCCACTTT.

The rearrangement links TRBV19 to TRBJ1-5; the D is unclear. CDR3 length equals 14 residues. CDR1 is LNHDA and CDR2 is SQIVND in the germline V gene (reference sequence). V lost 3 bases and J lost 1, with 7 bases in between. Here the CDR3 DNA reads TGTGCCAGTAGTATCACAGACAGCAATCAGCCCCAGCATTTT. Amino acid sequence: CASSITDSNQPQHF.

The chain joins TRBV5-6 to TRBJ2-7, with 7 bases identical to TRBD1. From germline, CDR1 is SGHDT and CDR2 YYEEEE. The J segment lost 2 bases and the V segment lost 5 bases, leaving 1 base of the junction unmatched. The CDR3 runs to 12 residues. In DNA form, the CDR3 reads TGTGCCAGCAGTGGGACAGCCTACGAGCAGTACTTC. Protein: CASSGTAYEQYF.

The chain has TRBV5-1 and TRBJ1-2; tentative D call: TRBD1 (5 bases). This CDR3 has 14 amino acids. V lost 4 bases and J lost 4, with 14 bases in between. The germline V gene encodes CDR1 SGHRS and CDR2 YFSETQ. The CDR3: CASSPTGGGYGYTF. CDR3 sequence (DNA): TGCGCCAGCAGCCCCACGGGGGGTGGCTATGGCTACACCTTC. The full variable domain, rest sourced from reference TRBV5-1 and TRBJ1-2, is KAGVTQTPRYLIKTRGQQVTLSCSPISGHRSVSWYQQTPGQGLQFLFEYFSETQRNKGNFPGRFSGRQFSNSRSEMNVSTLELGDSALYLCASSPTGGGYGYTFGSGTRLTVV.

This clone was picked up a small number of times. The chain employs TRBV11-2 and TRBJ1-6; 7 bases agree with TRBD1. This CDR3 region has 15 residues. V dropped 7 bases and J dropped 6; count of bases not matched to a gene: 9. Germline V gene sequence: CDR1 SGHAT, CDR2 FQNNGV. The CDR3 loop reads CASNNDRDGNSPLHF. The CDR3, as DNA: TGTGCCAGCAACAACGACAGGGACGGTAATTCACCCCTCCACTTT.

This sequence joins TRBV5-1 and TRBJ2-3, with D perhaps TRBD2 (7 bases). This CDR3 comprises 16 residues. Germline-derived CDR1 and CDR2 are SGHRS and YFSETQ. Trimming removed 0 bases at V and 0 bases at J, with 11 bases between. The CDR3 protein is CASSLVAGASTDTQYF. CDR3 sequence (DNA): TGCGCCAGCAGCTTGGTTGCGGGGGCTAGCACAGATACGCAGTATTTT.

The V gene is TRBV7-2, the J gene TRBJ2-1; TRBD2 matches 16 bases. The J segment lost 7 bases and the V segment lost 4 bases, leaving 13 bases of the junction unmatched. This CDR3 is 19 amino acids long. Germline V lookup: CDR1 SGHTA, CDR2 FQGNSA. The CDR3 region is CASSSLRVGLAGGLNEQFF. DNA for the CDR3: TGTGCCAGCAGCTCGCTTAGGGTGGGACTAGCGGGAGGGCTAAATGAGCAGTTCTTC.

V and J are TRBV15 and TRBJ2-7, with a possible D match to TRBD1 (5 bases). V lost 2 bases, J lost 3 bases, and 8 bases lay in between. The CDR3 is made up of 13 amino acids. Germline lookup yields CDR1 LNHNV and CDR2 YYDKDF (reference sequence). DNA for the CDR3: TGTGCCACCAGCAGAAGCAGGGTCTACGAGCAGTACTTC. Translated: CATSRSRVYEQYF.

This clone was observed a few times. V gene TRBV27 combines with J gene TRBJ2-7; maybe TRBD2 (6 bases). Per the germline V gene, CDR1 is MNHEY and CDR2 is SMNVEV (reference sequence). This CDR3 region has 14 residues. With 10 bases removed from V and 7 bases from J, the gap between germline ends came to 23 bases. CDR3 loop: CATQSSGRRGEQYF. CDR3 nucleotide sequence: TGTGCCACGCAGTCCAGCGGGCGCCGCGGGGAGCAGTACTTC.

The genes are TRBV19 and TRBJ2-7; no reliable D call. This CDR3 contains 11 residues. V lost 9 bases to trimming and J lost 5 bases, with 11 bases between them. Germline CDR1 reads LNHDA; CDR2 reads SQIVND (reference sequence). The CDR3 DNA sequence: TGTGCCAGCGGAGACTTTAACGAGCAGTACTTC. Translation: CASGDFNEQYF. The full variable domain, its missing parts supplied by reference TRBV19 and TRBJ2-7, is DGGITQSPKYLFRKEGQNVTLSCEQNLNHDAMYWYRQDPGQGLRLIYYSQIVNDFQKGDIAEGYSVSREKKESFPLTVTSAQKNPTAFYLCASGDFNEQYFGPGTRLTVT.